This T cell receptor beta chain was retrieved from a study of Ad26.COV2.S vaccination and SARS-CoV-2 variants. Study information: The authors gave Ad26.COV2.S intramuscularly, either once or twice 56 days apart. Broader study findings: Ad26.COV2.S recipients had broader spike-specific TCRs (P = 0.0014). Breadth measured for non-spike TCRs was similar across vaccine and placebo recipients.

There are a few counts of this clone. Its target is unknown. Germline lookup yields CDR1 MGHDK and CDR2 SYGVNS. V shed 5 bases and J shed 7 bases, with 17 bases lying between them. There are 14 residues in the CDR3. This table comes from immunoSEQ multiplex PCR, and its TCRdb copy is limited to in-frame clones, with some not included. This sample has fewer than 500,000 clones, with roughly 89% found just once. Treatment: about 20 received Ad26.COV2.S at low or high dose, single or two shots; roughly five received placebo; per-sample allocation not given. Following the first vaccine or placebo injection, samples were taken on day 63. The donor's status was that of an adult aged 18-55 years in Boston.

The TCR comes from a person aged 18-65 years who received the Ad26.COV2.S COVID-19 vaccine or a placebo. V usage is TRBV25-1 and J usage is TRBJ1-2; tentatively, D is TRBD1 (5 bases). The sample here was peripheral blood, taken in a trial of Ad26.COV2.S vaccine versus placebo. Here the CDR3 DNA reads TGTGCCAGCAGTCCAGACAGTTACGGGGGTGGCTACACCTTC. Translation: CASSPDSYGGGYTF.